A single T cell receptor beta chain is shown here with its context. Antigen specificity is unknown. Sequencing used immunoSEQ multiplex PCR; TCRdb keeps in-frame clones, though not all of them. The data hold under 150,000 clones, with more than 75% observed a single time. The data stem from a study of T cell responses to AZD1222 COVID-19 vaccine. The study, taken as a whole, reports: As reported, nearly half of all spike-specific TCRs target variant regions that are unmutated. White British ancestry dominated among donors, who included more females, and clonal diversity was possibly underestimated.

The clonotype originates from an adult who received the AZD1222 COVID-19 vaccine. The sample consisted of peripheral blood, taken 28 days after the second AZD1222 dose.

CDR3 coding DNA: TGTGCCAGCAGCTTGACCGCGAACACTGAAGCTTTCTTT. Its translation is CASSLTANTEAFF. The rearrangement joins TRBV5-4 to TRBJ1-1; the D is unclear. The V and J ends lost 1 base and 1 base respectively, with 5 bases between them. CDR3 length: 13 residues. Germline CDR1 and CDR2: SGHNT and YYREEE (reference sequence).